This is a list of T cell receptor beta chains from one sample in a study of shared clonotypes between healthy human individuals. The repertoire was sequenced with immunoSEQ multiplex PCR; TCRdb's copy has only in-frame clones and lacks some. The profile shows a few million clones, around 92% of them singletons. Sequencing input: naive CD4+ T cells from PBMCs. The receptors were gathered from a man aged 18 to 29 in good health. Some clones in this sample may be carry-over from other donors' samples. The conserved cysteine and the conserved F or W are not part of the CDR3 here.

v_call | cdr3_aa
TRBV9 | ASSVGVGGGTTDTQY
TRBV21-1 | ASSKERVDSLNSYEQY
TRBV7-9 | ASSLVAGLGGYT
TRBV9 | ASSVGGTSGNTIY
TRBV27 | ASSTGLAGGYEQY
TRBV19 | ASSWTDRRDTQY
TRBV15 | ATSRDYPAVNRNTGELF
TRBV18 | ASSAGQGMETQY
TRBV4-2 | ASSHPGTGGLSVNEQF
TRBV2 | ASSEAWGRVVRELF
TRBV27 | ASSATALGSSYNEQF
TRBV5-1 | ASSLAFSGGAGSNNEQF
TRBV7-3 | ASSLTAGANTEAF
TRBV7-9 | ASSLVWSGAEQY
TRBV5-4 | ASSNTGADTQY
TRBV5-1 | ASSLVQNPSMNTEAF
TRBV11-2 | ASSLGPGLAGPETQY
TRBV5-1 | ASSLGLADTDTQY
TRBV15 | ATSRDGDRDYGYT
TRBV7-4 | ASSQGLVREQY
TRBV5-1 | ASSLDPGSNTGELF
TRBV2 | ACNRWLSGELF
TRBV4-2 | ASSPQFGLAGKDEQF
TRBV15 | ATSNQGRYGRNT
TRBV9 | ASSVAGVYNEQF
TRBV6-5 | ASSYDWTGVDGELF
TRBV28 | ASSIHRGEQY
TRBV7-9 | ASSLDSTDNEQF
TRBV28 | ASSSPGDQPQH
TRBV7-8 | ASSLALGNTGELF
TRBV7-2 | ASSLVVTGEKLF
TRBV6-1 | ASSPRTATSPLH
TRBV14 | ASGLNSGRKTGELF
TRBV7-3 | ASRLLAASTDTQY
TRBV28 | ASSDPTGGYGYT
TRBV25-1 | ASTKTGGSADGYT
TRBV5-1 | ATRGLNTGELF